This is a list of T cell receptor beta chains from one sample in a study of T-cell reconstitution after alpha-beta-depleted transplantation in children. TCRdb reprocessed the PCR reads via MiXCR and lists one record per CDR3 protein. Among some 490,000 distinct CDR3 sequences listed, around an eighth were seen once. The sequencing here drew on PBMCs from the stem cell graft donor, taken from the stem cell graft. The receptor set was obtained from a human donor who donated a stem cell graft to a child with combined immunodeficiency. CDR3s include the opening cysteine and the closing phenylalanine or tryptophan. Each record gives: D gene, V gene, J gene, clone size, CDR3 DNA, CDR3 protein. A D gene is named only where the DNA matches it firmly. Only some rows state a clone size, as once, few, many or a class for expanded clones.

D: TRBD2
V: TRBV12-3/TRBV12-4
J: TRBJ2-1
size: many
DNA: TGTGCCAGCAGTTTGACGCTAGCGGGACCCAAACGTTGGGAGCAGTTCTTC
CDR3: CASSLTLAGPKRWEQFF

D: TRBD2
V: TRBV12-3/TRBV12-4
J: TRBJ2-1
size: many
DNA: TGTGCCAGCAGTTTACCCAGACTAGCGGGAGGATCTAGCCCCAATGAGCAGTTCTTC
CDR3: CASSLPRLAGGSSPNEQFF

D: NA
V: TRBV7-9
J: TRBJ2-1
size: NA
DNA: TGTGCCAGCAGCTTAGCGCAAGGGGACCTATCCTACAATGAGCAGTTCTTC
CDR3: CASSLAQGDLSYNEQFF

D: NA
V: TRBV5-5
J: TRBJ2-1
size: few
DNA: TGTGCCAGCAGTTCGAACAGGGAATTCGACGTCCCAGACAATGAGCAGTTCTTC
CDR3: CASSSNREFDVPDNEQFF

D: NA
V: TRBV9
J: TRBJ2-3
size: NA
DNA: TGTGCCAGCAGCGTAGAATCGGAGAGTACGCAGTATTTT
CDR3: CASSVESESTQYF

D: TRBD1
V: TRBV28
J: TRBJ2-3
size: few
DNA: TGTGCCAGCAGTCCTCTGGACAGGGGGTCGGGTACGCAGTATTTT
CDR3: CASSPLDRGSGTQYF

D: NA
V: TRBV16
J: TRBJ1-5
size: NA
DNA: TGTGCCAGCAGCCAAGCCTCAGGGTACAATCAGCCCCAGCATTTT
CDR3: CASSQASGYNQPQHF

D: NA
V: TRBV29-1
J: TRBJ2-2
size: few
DNA: TGCAGCGTTGTCGGGCAGGGGGGAAGCACCGGGGAGCTGTTTTTT
CDR3: CSVVGQGGSTGELFF

D: NA
V: TRBV6-5
J: TRBJ1-2
size: many
DNA: TGTGCCAGCAGTTACTGGCAGACTACTAACTATGGCTACACCTTC
CDR3: CASSYWQTTNYGYTF

D: NA
V: TRBV7-8
J: TRBJ2-7
size: many
DNA: TGTGCCAGCAGCGGTAAGACAGCTATGGAGCAGTACTTC
CDR3: CASSGKTAMEQYF

D: NA
V: TRBV12-3/TRBV12-4
J: TRBJ2-2
size: NA
DNA: TGTGCCAGCAGTTTTGGCCATCCGGGACTTAAAACCGGGGAGCTGTTTTTT
CDR3: CASSFGHPGLKTGELFF

D: TRBD2
V: TRBV7-9
J: TRBJ2-3
size: NA
DNA: TGTGCCAGCAGCTTTATGTCTCCGGGGGGGACCACAGATACGCAGTATTTT
CDR3: CASSFMSPGGTTDTQYF

D: NA
V: TRBV4-3
J: TRBJ2-6
size: NA
DNA: TGCGCCAGCAGAAGGGTTGGTCCTGGGGCCAACGTCCTGACTTTC
CDR3: CASRRVGPGANVLTF

D: NA
V: TRBV7-9
J: TRBJ2-1
size: NA
DNA: TGTGCCAGCAGCCCTACCTGGGGCAGATACAATGAGCAGTTCTTC
CDR3: CASSPTWGRYNEQFF

D: NA
V: TRBV12-3/TRBV12-4
J: TRBJ2-4
size: few
DNA: TGTGCCAGCCCCACCGGGAAGGGGGTAGCCAAAAACATTCAGTACTTC
CDR3: CASPTGKGVAKNIQYF

D: NA
V: TRBV9
J: TRBJ2-1
size: NA
DNA: TGTGCCAGCAGCGAGAATTCCAATGAGCAGTTCTTC
CDR3: CASSENSNEQFF

D: TRBD1
V: TRBV5-1
J: TRBJ2-7
size: NA
DNA: TGCGCCAGCAGCTTGTTCGGGACAGGGCACTACGAGCAGTACTTC
CDR3: CASSLFGTGHYEQYF

D: TRBD2
V: TRBV6-2/TRBV6-3
J: TRBJ2-1
size: NA
DNA: TGTGCCAGCAGGGCCGGGACTAGCGTTTGGGATGAGCAGTTCTTC
CDR3: CASRAGTSVWDEQFF

D: NA
V: TRBV5-1
J: TRBJ2-7
size: few
DNA: TGCGCCAGCTTCGAAGGCCTAGGAGACTACGAGCAGTACTTC
CDR3: CASFEGLGDYEQYF

D: NA
V: TRBV10-2
J: TRBJ2-3
size: NA
DNA: TGCGCCAGCAGACAACCTAGCACAGATACGCAGTATTTT
CDR3: CASRQPSTDTQYF

D: NA
V: TRBV11-2
J: TRBJ1-2
size: NA
DNA: TGTGCCAGCAGCAAGAGGGGTAACTATGGCTACACCTTC
CDR3: CASSKRGNYGYTF

D: NA
V: TRBV3-1
J: TRBJ2-7
size: once
DNA: TGTGCCAGCAGCAAAGAGGTTGGGGTAGCGGAGACCTACGAGCAGTACTTC
CDR3: CASSKEVGVAETYEQYF

D: NA
V: TRBV12-3/TRBV12-4
J: TRBJ2-5
size: many
DNA: TGTGCCAGCAGTCTCGGGGGACTGACCGACCAAGAGACCCAGTACTTC
CDR3: CASSLGGLTDQETQYF

D: TRBD2
V: TRBV9
J: TRBJ2-3
size: many
DNA: TGTGCCAGCAGCGTAGGTAGCGGGAGGGCCCCGGGAGATACGCAGTATTTT
CDR3: CASSVGSGRAPGDTQYF

D: NA
V: TRBV30
J: TRBJ1-5
size: NA
DNA: TGTGCCTGGAGTCGGGGTTTTGATCAGCCCCAGCATTTT
CDR3: CAWSRGFDQPQHF

D: NA
V: TRBV24-1
J: TRBJ2-1
size: NA
DNA: TGTGCCACCAGTGATCGTAGCAGCCTATACTACAATGAGCAGCTCTTC
CDR3: CATSDRSSLYYNEQLF

D: NA
V: TRBV15
J: TRBJ2-3
size: few
DNA: TGTGCCACCAGCAGAGTTTATGGTAGCACAGATACGCAGTATTTT
CDR3: CATSRVYGSTDTQYF

D: TRBD2
V: TRBV27
J: TRBJ2-7
size: NA
DNA: TGTGCCAGCAGTTTATCGGTCCAGCGGGAGAGACCCTACGAGCAGTACTTC
CDR3: CASSLSVQRERPYEQYF

D: NA
V: TRBV27
J: TRBJ1-6
size: many
DNA: TGTGCCAGCAGTTTCTCGGCAGGGCTAAATTCACCCCTCCACTTT
CDR3: CASSFSAGLNSPLHF

D: NA
V: TRBV2
J: TRBJ2-1
size: NA
DNA: TGTGCCAGCGACAGTTACAATGAGCAGTTCTTC
CDR3: CASDSYNEQFF

D: NA
V: TRBV4-3
J: TRBJ2-3
size: many
DNA: TGCGCCAGCAGCCAAGATGGGGGGACAGATACGCAGTATTTT
CDR3: CASSQDGGTDTQYF

D: TRBD2
V: TRBV20-1
J: TRBJ2-5
size: few
DNA: TGCAGTGCTTCCCCTAGCGGGAGTCTCGAGACCCAGTACTTC
CDR3: CSASPSGSLETQYF

D: NA
V: TRBV18
J: TRBJ2-7
size: NA
DNA: TGTGCCAGCTCACCAGCACTAGAATACGAGCAGTACTTC
CDR3: CASSPALEYEQYF

D: NA
V: TRBV27
J: TRBJ2-7
size: NA
DNA: TGTGCCAGCAGTTCCTCCGGATCTGGCCACGAGCAGTACTTC
CDR3: CASSSSGSGHEQYF

D: NA
V: TRBV15
J: TRBJ2-3
size: NA
DNA: TGTGCCACCAGCAGAGATACGATAGAGGGGGGCAGGGACACAGATACGCAGTATTTT
CDR3: CATSRDTIEGGRDTDTQYF

D: NA
V: TRBV29-1
J: TRBJ2-1
size: few
DNA: TGCAGCGTGAACAGGGTCTCCTACAATGAGCAGTTCTTC
CDR3: CSVNRVSYNEQFF

D: NA
V: TRBV7-2
J: TRBJ2-3
size: few
DNA: TGTGCCAGCACCCCAGGGGGGGCCTACACAGATACGCAGTATTTT
CDR3: CASTPGGAYTDTQYF